These T cell receptor beta chains were read from a single sample in a study of T-cell memory formation after mild COVID-19. TCRdb re-derived calls from the 5' RACE reads in MiXCR, one entry per CDR3 protein. The sample carries hundreds of thousands of distinct CDR3 sequences, 25% to 30% recorded once. Material for sequencing was PBMCs or a T cell subset sorted from them (not recorded which). The receptors were sampled from an adult woman who had mild COVID-19 (a few samples of this study predate the infection). Cell type and time point are not known. CDR3s leave out the opening cysteine and the closing phenylalanine or tryptophan.

11 TRBJ2-7 TRBV27 ASSLRWGPEQY
12 TRBJ1-5 TRBV20-1 SAGGQGSNQPQH
12 TRBJ2-2 TRBV7-2 ASSLGVDTGELF
12 TRBJ1-6 TRBV10-3 AISELGYNSPLH
12 TRBJ2-2 TRBV4-3 ASSQDRQAGELF
11 TRBJ2-7 TRBV5-1 ASSPKEHYEQY
15 TRBJ1-6 TRBV7-9 ASSHPLRGRNNSPLH
11 TRBJ2-3 TRBV19 ASGSGVGDTQY
12 TRBJ1-3 TRBV7-6 ASSSQMSGNTIY
13 TRBJ2-2 TRBV20-1 SARGAGYTTGELF
12 TRBJ2-1 TRBV2 ASLRQGAENEQF
13 TRBJ2-7 TRBV6-5 ASSYSRQGSYEQY
13 TRBJ2-5 TRBV20-1 SASGSRERQETQY
10 TRBJ2-3 TRBV29-1 SVRFGDIGQY
12 TRBJ2-7 TRBV27 ASSLDRQGHEQY
13 TRBJ2-2 TRBV7-2 ASSLTSGITGELF
13 TRBJ2-5 TRBV7-6 ASSSGQGPQETQY
13 TRBJ2-6 TRBV7-6 ASSPGVGGANVLT
13 TRBJ2-7 TRBV6-4 ASSPSAGDSYEQY
15 TRBJ2-4 TRBV12-3/TRBV12-4 ASSLGGQQLAKNIQY
12 TRBJ2-7 TRBV2 ASTPGARHHEQY
12 TRBJ1-1 TRBV30 AWSVEYPGTEAF